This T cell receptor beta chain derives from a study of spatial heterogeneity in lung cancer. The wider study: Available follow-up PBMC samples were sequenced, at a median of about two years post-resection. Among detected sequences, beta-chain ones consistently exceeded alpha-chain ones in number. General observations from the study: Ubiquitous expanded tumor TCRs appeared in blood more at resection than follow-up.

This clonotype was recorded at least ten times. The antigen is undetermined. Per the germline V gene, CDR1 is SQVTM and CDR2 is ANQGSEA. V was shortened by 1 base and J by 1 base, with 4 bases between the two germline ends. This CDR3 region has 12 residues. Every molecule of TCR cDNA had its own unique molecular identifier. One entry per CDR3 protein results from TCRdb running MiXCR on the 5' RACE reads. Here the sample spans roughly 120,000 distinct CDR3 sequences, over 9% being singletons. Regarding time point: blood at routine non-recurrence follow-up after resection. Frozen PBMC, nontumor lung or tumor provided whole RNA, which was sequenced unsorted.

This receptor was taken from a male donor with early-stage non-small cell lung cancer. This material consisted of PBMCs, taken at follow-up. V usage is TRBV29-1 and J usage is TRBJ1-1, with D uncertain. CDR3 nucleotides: TGCAGCGTTGAAGTAGAGAACACTGAAGCTTTCTTT. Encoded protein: CSVEVENTEAFF. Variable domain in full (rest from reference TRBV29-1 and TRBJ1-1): SAVISQKPSRDICQRGTSLTIQCQVDSQVTMMFWYRQQPGQSLTLIATANQGSEATYESGFVIDKFPISRPNLTFSTLTVSNMSPEDSSIYLCSVEVENTEAFFGQGTRLTVV.